This TCR beta chain was recovered during a study of cytomegalovirus exposure and HLA in healthy donors. Points from the study as a whole: A later analysis linked a missense variant in DCLRE1C to the trimming of TCR beta V and J genes. Earlier findings revealed that most TCR beta V segments proved productive either about 90% or about 30% of the time.

PCR involved 60 Vbeta and 13 Jbeta primers. Sequencing was performed with immunoSEQ multiplex PCR; in TCRdb, only in-frame clones are kept and a portion is missing. This sample's table has some 47,000 clones. For this clone: Its antigen is undetermined.

Trimming took 7 bases from V and 5 from J, leaving 16 bases between them. The germline V gene has CDR1 LNHDA and CDR2 SQIVND (reference sequence). The CDR3 contains 14 residues. This chain uses TRBV19 with TRBJ2-3; D is unresolved. Sequencing input: PBMCs. This TCR came from a woman aged 35 to 49 in good health and CMV-seronegative. CDR3 DNA: TGTGCCAGTACTCATGATGGGCAGGTAGATACGCAGTATTTT. Residues: CASTHDGQVDTQYF.